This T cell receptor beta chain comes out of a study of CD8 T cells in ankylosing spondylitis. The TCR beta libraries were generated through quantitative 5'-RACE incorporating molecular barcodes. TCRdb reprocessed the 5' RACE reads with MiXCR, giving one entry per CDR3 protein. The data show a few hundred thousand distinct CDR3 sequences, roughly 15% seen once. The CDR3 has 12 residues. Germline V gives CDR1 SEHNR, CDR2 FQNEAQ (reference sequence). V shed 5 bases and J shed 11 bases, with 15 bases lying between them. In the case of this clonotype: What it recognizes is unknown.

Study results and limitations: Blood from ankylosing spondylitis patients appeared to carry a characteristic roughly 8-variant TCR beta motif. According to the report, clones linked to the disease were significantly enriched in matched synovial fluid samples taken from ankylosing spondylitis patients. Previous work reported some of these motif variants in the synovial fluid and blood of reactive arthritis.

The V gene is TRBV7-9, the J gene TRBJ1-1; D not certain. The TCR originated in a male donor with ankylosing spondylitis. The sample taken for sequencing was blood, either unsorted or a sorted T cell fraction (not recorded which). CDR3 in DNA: TGTGCCAGCAGCCAAGTGGTCATTGGGGCTTTCTTT. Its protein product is CASSQVVIGAFF. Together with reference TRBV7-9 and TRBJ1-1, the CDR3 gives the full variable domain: DTGVSQNPRHKITKRGQNVTFRCDPISEHNRLYWYRQTLGQGPEFLTYFQNEAQLEKSRLLSDRFSAERPKGSFSTLEIQRTEQGDSAMYLCASSQVVIGAFFGQGTRLTVV.